The 27 T cell receptor beta chains below all came from one sample that was sequenced in a study of beta chain features in type 1 diabetes. The investigators reverse transcribed all of the isolated RNA, so they sequenced expressed TCRB transcripts. The method was immunoSEQ multiplex PCR; TCRdb's version includes in-frame clones alone and lacks a portion of them. The table includes 400,000 to 450,000 clones, about 14% detected once. The source material was naive CD4+ T cells from blood. These receptors all come from a man between 25 and 39 years old in good health.

The sample holds a few counts of this clone. This rearrangement joins TRBV7-9 to TRBJ2-6, with D tentatively TRBD1 (6 bases). V was shortened by 11 bases and J by 4 bases, with 18 bases between the two germline ends. Germline-derived CDR1 and CDR2 are SEHNR and FQNEAQ (reference sequence). This CDR3 is 15 amino acids long. CDR3 residues: CASEGDRTGANVLTF. The CDR3 nucleotides are TGTGCCTCTGAGGGGGACCGGACGGGGGCCAACGTCCTGACTTTC.

A few counts support this clone. The CDR3 sequence is CSVAFGTGGIRRTEAFF. CDR3 in DNA: TGCAGCGTCGCCTTCGGGACAGGGGGTATCCGAAGGACTGAAGCTTTCTTT. The chain has TRBV29-1 and TRBJ1-1; TRBD1 matches 11 bases. The CDR3 has 17 residues. Germline CDR1 is SQVTM and CDR2 is ANQGSEA. V was clipped by 6 bases and J by 5 bases; unmatched bases: 17. The whole variable domain, filled in from reference TRBV29-1 and TRBJ1-1, reads SAVISQKPSRDICQRGTSLTIQCQVDSQVTMMFWYRQQPGQSLTLIATANQGSEATYESGFVIDKFPISRPNLTFSTLTVSNMSPEDSSIYLCSVAFGTGGIRRTEAFFGQGTRLTVV.

This chain links TRBV28 with TRBJ2-7; 7 nucleotides match TRBD2. CDR1 and CDR2 (germline): MDHEN, SYDVKM. The J segment lost 4 bases and the V segment lost 4 bases, leaving 10 bases of the junction unmatched. The CDR3 runs to 15 residues. The CDR3, as DNA: TGTGCCAGCAGTTACGGGGGGACGGGGTCTTACGAGCAGTACTTC. Encoded protein: CASSYGGTGSYEQYF.

The chain combines TRBV9 with TRBJ1-2; D not certain. This CDR3 has 13 residues. V was shortened by 0 bases and J by 8 bases, with 11 bases between the two germline ends. Germline V gene lookup returns CDR1 SGDLS and CDR2 YYNGEE. In DNA form, the CDR3 reads TGTGCCAGCAGCGTAGGGAATTTGAGAGGCTACACCTTC. Its translation: CASSVGNLRGYTF. The variable domain in full, completed from reference TRBV9 and TRBJ1-2, reads DSGVTQTPKHLITATGQRVTLRCSPRSGDLSVYWYQQSLDQGLQFLIQYYNGEERAKGNILERFSAQQFPDLHSELNLSSLELGDSALYFCASSVGNLRGYTFGSGTRLTVV.

The chain is built from TRBV11-2 and TRBJ2-1, with a tentative D call TRBD2 (6 bases). The CDR3 totals 15 residues. The germline V and J ends were trimmed by 0 bases and 8 bases, with 14 bases remaining between them. The germline CDR1 and CDR2 sequences are SGHAT and FQNNGV. The CDR3 DNA is TGTGCCAGCAGCTTAGATCTAGCGATCGCCCATGAGCAGTTCTTC. Its protein product is CASSLDLAIAHEQFF. The full variable domain, with the rest looked up from reference TRBV11-2 and TRBJ2-1, is EAGVAQSPRYKIIEKRQSVAFWCNPISGHATLYWYQQILGQGPKLLIQFQNNGVVDDSQLPKDRFSAERLKGVDSTLKIQPAKLEDSAVYLCASSLDLAIAHEQFFGPGTRLTVL.

This sequence joins TRBV7-2 and TRBJ2-3; D ambiguous. The length of the CDR3 is 14 residues. V lost 3 bases and J 5 bases, leaving 12 bases between the germline ends. The germline V gene has CDR1 SGHTA and CDR2 FQGNSA. CDR3 DNA sequence: TGTGCCAGCAGCTTTGGGCCCCGTAGAGATACGCAGTATTTT. This gives the protein CASSFGPRRDTQYF.

This clone was detected a few times. The junction departs from germline at one end; a sequencing error may be responsible. The V call is TRBV4-1, the J call TRBJ2-1; D not resolved. In germline, CDR1 is MGHRA, CDR2 YSYEKL. CDR3 length equals 13 residues. CDR3 sequence reads: CASSQDYVNGQFF. In DNA, the CDR3 is TGCGCCAGCAGCCAAGATTATGTAAATGGGCAGTTCTTC.

The chain has TRBV14 and TRBJ1-5; 7 bases map to TRBD1. From germline, CDR1 is SGHDN and CDR2 FVKESK. This CDR3 is built from 14 residues. J gave up 7 bases and V 2 bases, and 5 bases lay outside the gene matches. Here the CDR3 DNA reads TGTGCCAGCAGCCAAAATCTCAGGGGGCAGCCCCAGCATTTT. This codes for CASSQNLRGQPQHF. Full variable domain (missing parts from reference TRBV14 and TRBJ1-5): EAGVTQFPSHSVIEKGQTVTLRCDPISGHDNLYWYRRVMGKEIKFLLHFVKESKQDESGMPNNRFLAERTGGTYSTLKVQPAELEDSGVYFCASSQNLRGQPQHFGDGTRLSIL.

In this sample, this clone turned up a few times. The CDR3 DNA reads TGCGCCAGCAGCCTCCCAGGGGGGGAAGGCTACACCTTC. Residues: CASSLPGGEGYTF. The chain carries TRBV4-1 and TRBJ1-2; 7 bases fit TRBD1. Germline-derived CDR1 and CDR2 are MGHRA and YSYEKL. V gave up 4 bases and J gave up 8 bases; unmatched junction bases: 7. This CDR3 region has 13 residues.

The chain is built from TRBV29-1 and TRBJ2-7; TRBD2 agrees at 10 bases. CDR1 is SQVTM, CDR2 ANQGSEA, per germline. The CDR3 is made up of 14 amino acids. Losses at the gene ends were 3 bases for V and 2 bases for J; bases not matched to a gene: 4. CDR3 residues: CSVDSSGGAYEQYF. In DNA form, the CDR3 reads TGCAGCGTTGATTCGAGCGGGGGGGCCTACGAGCAGTACTTC.

This chain uses TRBV7-9 with TRBJ2-3; 9 positions agree with TRBD2. V shed 5 bases, J shed 5 bases, and the junction held 11 bases outside the gene matches. The CDR3 consists of 16 residues. Germline values: CDR1 SEHNR, CDR2 FQNEAQ (reference sequence). This chain's CDR3 is CASSPFQAGGLDTQYF. DNA of the CDR3: TGTGCCAGCAGCCCCTTCCAAGCGGGGGGTCTAGATACGCAGTATTTT.

The V call is TRBV18, the J call TRBJ2-1; 8 positions match TRBD2. Germline CDR1 KGHSH, CDR2 LQKENI. Trimming cost V 2 bases and J 8 bases; bases outside gene matches: 5. This CDR3 contains 14 residues. The CDR3 is CASSPSSGSYEQFF. The CDR3 region has the DNA TGTGCCAGCTCACCATCCAGCGGGAGCTATGAGCAGTTCTTC.

V and J are TRBV7-9 and TRBJ2-7; D call uncertain. From germline, CDR1 is SEHNR and CDR2 FQNEAQ (reference sequence). V dropped 4 bases and J dropped 9 bases, with 13 bases sitting between them. The CDR3 is 12 residues long. The CDR3: CASSSTPWGQYV. In DNA, the CDR3 is TGTGCCAGCAGCTCGACTCCCTGGGGGCAGTACGTC.

Only a few counts were recorded for this clone. This chain connects TRBV4-3 to TRBJ2-6; D gene unclear. This CDR3 comprises 14 residues. CDR1 LGHNA and CDR2 YSLEER come from the germline V gene. Trimming cost V 4 bases and J 6 bases, with 10 bases left between them. CDR3 region: CASSPRQMANVLTF. The CDR3 DNA reads as TGCGCCAGCAGCCCCAGACAAATGGCCAACGTCCTGACTTTC.

This clone has only a few counts. This chain links TRBV4-1 with TRBJ1-1; D is unclear. This CDR3 comprises 12 residues. Trimming left V 6 bases short and J 6 bases short, with 11 bases between. Germline-derived CDR1 and CDR2 are MGHRA and YSYEKL. The CDR3 region is CASRGRKAEAFF. The DNA of the CDR3 is TGCGCCAGCAGAGGACGGAAGGCTGAAGCTTTCTTT.

This clone was seen only a few times. This sequence joins TRBV6-1 and TRBJ2-1; 9 bases map to TRBD2. The germline V gene encodes CDR1 MNHNS and CDR2 SASEGT. This CDR3 has 13 amino acids. The V and J ends lost 10 bases and 8 bases, in that order; junction bases with no gene match: 9. This CDR3 reads CATYSGSVDEQFF. The CDR3 region has the DNA TGTGCCACCTATAGCGGGAGTGTGGATGAGCAGTTCTTC.

There are a few counts of this clone. V is TRBV25-1 and J is TRBJ2-5, with a tentative D call TRBD1 (6 bases). Germline CDR1 and CDR2: MGHDK and SYGVNS. The length of the CDR3 is 13 residues. Trimming stripped 10 bases from V and 0 bases from J, with 12 bases between. The CDR3 here is CATQRDNQETQYF. The CDR3, as DNA: TGTGCCACCCAACGGGACAACCAAGAGACCCAGTACTTC.

This clone was counted between two and nine times. CDR3 sequence: CAISEWGALAKNIQYF. In DNA form, the CDR3 reads TGTGCCATCAGTGAGTGGGGGGCTTTAGCCAAAAACATTCAGTACTTC. V gene TRBV10-3 combines with J gene TRBJ2-4, with D perhaps given as TRBD1 or TRBD2 (6 bases each). V lost 1 base, J lost 0 bases, and 10 bases lay in between. Germline-derived CDR1 and CDR2 are ENHRY and SYGVKD. There are 16 residues in the CDR3.

The chain is built from TRBV12-5 and TRBJ1-4, with 9 bases fitting TRBD1. Per the germline V gene, CDR1 is LGHNT and CDR2 is FRNRAP. CDR3 size: 17 residues. J lost 4 bases, V lost 5 bases, and 11 bases had no gene match. The CDR3 region has the DNA TGTGCTAGTGGTAAAGTGACAGGGGGTCAGGGTAATGAAAAACTGTTTTTT. As protein: CASGKVTGGQGNEKLFF.

The rearrangement uses TRBV7-9 and TRBJ2-4; 7 nucleotides align to TRBD2. Trimming cost V 5 bases and J 0 bases; bases outside gene matches: 7. In germline, CDR1 is SEHNR, CDR2 FQNEAQ (reference sequence). The length of the CDR3 is 16 residues. In DNA form, the CDR3 reads TGTGCCAGCAGCATGAGCGGGACTTTAGCCAAAAACATTCAGTACTTC. This translates into CASSMSGTLAKNIQYF. The variable domain in full, with the rest retrieved from reference TRBV7-9 and TRBJ2-4, is DTGVSQNPRHKITKRGQNVTFRCDPISEHNRLYWYRQTLGQGPEFLTYFQNEAQLEKSRLLSDRFSAERPKGSFSTLEIQRTEQGDSAMYLCASSMSGTLAKNIQYFGAGTRLSVL.

V and J are TRBV10-3 and TRBJ2-5; tentative D call: TRBD2 (6 bases). Trimming left V 0 bases short and J 1 base short, with 15 bases between. Germline assignment: CDR1 ENHRY and CDR2 SYGVKD. The CDR3 has 17 residues. CDR3 DNA: TGTGCCATCAGTGAGTCGGGCCCGGGGGTCTCCCAAGAGACCCAGTACTTC. Its translation: CAISESGPGVSQETQYF.

The chain uses TRBV5-5 and TRBJ2-3, with a possible D match to TRBD1 (6 bases). V was cut by 6 bases and J by 4 bases, with 12 bases left in between. The CDR3 covers 13 residues. CDR1 is SGHKS, CDR2 YYEKEE, per germline (reference sequence). The CDR3, as DNA: TGTGCCAGCAACTACCAGGGGTCAGATACGCAGTATTTT. Translated: CASNYQGSDTQYF.

This clone was picked up a small number of times. The rearrangement links TRBV18 to TRBJ2-6; 8 bases are shared with TRBD1. Germline V gene data show CDR1 as KGHSH and CDR2 as LQKENI. The CDR3 extends over 17 amino acids. V was pared by 2 bases and J by 0 bases, with 3 bases of the junction left unmatched. The DNA for the CDR3 is TGTGCCAGCTCACCAGGGACAGGCAACTCTGGGGCCAACGTCCTGACTTTC. Its protein product is CASSPGTGNSGANVLTF.

The V gene is TRBV5-4, the J gene TRBJ2-3; unclear D gene. The V end was cut by 1 base, the J end by 2 bases, with 8 bases between. The CDR3 loop spans 14 amino acids. Germline CDR1 is SGHNT and CDR2 is YYREEE (reference sequence). The chain's CDR3 is CASSLYGNTDTQYF. DNA of the CDR3: TGTGCCAGCAGCTTGTATGGGAACACAGATACGCAGTATTTT.

This clone has a handful of counts. This rearrangement joins TRBV4-1 to TRBJ1-1; D is unclear. The CDR3 consists of 15 residues. Germline CDR1 reads MGHRA; CDR2 reads YSYEKL. V lost 0 bases to trimming and J lost 1 base, with 9 bases between them. The CDR3 reads CASSQDLVGNTEAFF. DNA for the CDR3: TGCGCCAGCAGCCAAGATCTAGTAGGGAACACTGAAGCTTTCTTT.

The chain carries TRBV4-1 and TRBJ2-1; TRBD1 aligns across 7 bases. V lost 5 bases and J lost 6; bases outside the gene matches: 7. This CDR3 comprises 14 residues. The germline gives CDR1 MGHRA, CDR2 YSYEKL. The CDR3 reads CASSGSQGSNEQFF. The CDR3 bases are TGCGCCAGCAGCGGGTCACAGGGGAGCAATGAGCAGTTCTTC.

This clone was seen a handful of times. The rearrangement links TRBV7-9 to TRBJ2-4, with D perhaps matching TRBD1 (5 bases). The V end lost 5 bases, the J end lost 7 bases, and 9 bases lay between the germline ends. This CDR3 comprises 12 residues. CDR1 and CDR2 from the germline V gene are SEHNR and FQNEAQ (reference sequence). Written as DNA, the CDR3 is TGTGCCAGCAGCGACAAGGGGAACATTCAGTACTTC. As protein: CASSDKGNIQYF.